This TCR beta chain comes out of a study of neoadjuvant anti-PD-1 for oral cavity cancer. Trimming stripped 6 bases from V and 0 bases from J, with 12 bases between. The V gene's germline CDR1 is MNHNS and CDR2 SASEGT. The CDR3 runs to 15 residues. Data came from immunoSEQ multiplex PCR; TCRdb stores just in-frame clones and leaves some out. The table lists 15,000 to 20,000 clones, roughly three quarters of them singletons, with roughly 2.5% in the top ten. This chain uses TRBV6-1 with TRBJ1-3; D gene ambiguous. This receptor was identified in a person aged 40 to 85 with oral cavity squamous cell carcinoma. The sequenced sample was PBMCs, obtained before nivolumab (anti-PD-1) treatment. Here the CDR3 DNA reads TGTGCCAGCAGGACCGGTGAGAGCTCTGGAAACACCATATATTTT. The encoded protein is CASRTGESSGNTIYF.